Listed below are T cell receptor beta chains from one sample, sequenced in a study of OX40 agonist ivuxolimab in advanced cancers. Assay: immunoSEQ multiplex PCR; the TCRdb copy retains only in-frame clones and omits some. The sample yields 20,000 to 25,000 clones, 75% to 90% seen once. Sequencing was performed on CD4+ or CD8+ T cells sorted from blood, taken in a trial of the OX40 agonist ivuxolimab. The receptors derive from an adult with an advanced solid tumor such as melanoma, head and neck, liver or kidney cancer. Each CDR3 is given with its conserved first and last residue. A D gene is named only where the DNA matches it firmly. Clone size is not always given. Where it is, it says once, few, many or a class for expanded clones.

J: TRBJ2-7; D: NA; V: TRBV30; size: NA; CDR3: CAWSEQLGEQYF; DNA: TGTGCCTGGAGTGAACAATTGGGGGAGCAGTACTTC
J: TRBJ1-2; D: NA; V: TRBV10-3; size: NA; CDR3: CAISDSREGRGYTF; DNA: TGTGCCATCAGTGATTCCAGGGAGGGTAGGGGCTACACCTTC
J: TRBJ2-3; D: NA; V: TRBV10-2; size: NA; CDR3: CASSDSAHTDTQYF; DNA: TGCGCCAGCAGTGACTCAGCACACACAGATACGCAGTATTTT
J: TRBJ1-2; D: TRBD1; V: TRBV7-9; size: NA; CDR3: CASRGTEQGYGYTF; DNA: TGTGCCAGCAGGGGGACAGAGCAGGGCTATGGCTACACCTTC
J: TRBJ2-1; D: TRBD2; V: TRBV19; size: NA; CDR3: CASSTLAGRGEQFF; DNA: TGTGCCAGTAGTACTCTAGCGGGAAGGGGTGAGCAGTTCTTC
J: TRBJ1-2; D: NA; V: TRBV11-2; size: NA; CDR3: CASSLNRNSYTF; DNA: TGTGCCAGCAGCTTAAATCGGAATAGCTACACCTTC
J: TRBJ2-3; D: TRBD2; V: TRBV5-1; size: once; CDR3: CASSYLTSGMATSTDTQYF; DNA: TGCGCCAGCAGCTACCTGACTAGCGGGATGGCCACTAGCACAGATACGCAGTATTTT
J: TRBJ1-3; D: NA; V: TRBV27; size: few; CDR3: CASSPDPLARGNTIYF; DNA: TGTGCCAGCAGTCCCGATCCCCTCGCAAGGGGAAACACCATATATTTT
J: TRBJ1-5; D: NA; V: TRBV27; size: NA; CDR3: CASSLGLNYQPQHF; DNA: TGTGCCAGCAGTTTAGGGCTGAATTATCAGCCCCAGCATTTT
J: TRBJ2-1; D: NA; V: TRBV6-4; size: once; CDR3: CASRGRKGRQSSYNEQFF; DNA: TGTGCCAGCAGGGGAAGAAAAGGGAGGCAGAGCTCCTACAATGAGCAGTTCTTC
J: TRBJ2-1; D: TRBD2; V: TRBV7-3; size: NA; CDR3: CASSSGTSGGLQFF; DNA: TGTGCCAGCAGCTCCGGGACTAGCGGGGGCCTGCAGTTCTTC
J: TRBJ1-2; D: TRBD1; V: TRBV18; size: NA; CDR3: CASSSETGNYGYTF; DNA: TGTGCCAGCTCATCGGAGACAGGGAACTATGGCTACACCTTC
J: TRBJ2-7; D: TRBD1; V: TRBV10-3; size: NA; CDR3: CAISAGTGGDEQYF; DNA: TGTGCCATCAGCGCCGGGACAGGGGGGGACGAGCAGTACTTC
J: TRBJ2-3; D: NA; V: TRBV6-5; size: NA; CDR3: CASSYSGVKTDTQYF; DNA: TGTGCCAGCAGTTACTCTGGGGTAAAGACAGATACGCAGTATTTT
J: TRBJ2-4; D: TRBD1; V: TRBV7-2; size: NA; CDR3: CASSLVGTGDLAKNIQYF; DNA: TGTGCCAGCAGCTTAGTGGGGACAGGAGACTTAGCCAAAAACATTCAGTACTTC
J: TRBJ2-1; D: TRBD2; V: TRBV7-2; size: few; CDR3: CASSPDSPGGEQFF; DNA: TGTGCCAGCAGCCCGGACTCCCCGGGGGGAGAGCAGTTCTTC
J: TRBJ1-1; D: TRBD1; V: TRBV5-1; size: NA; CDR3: CASSWGTGAEAFF; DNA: TGCGCCAGCAGCTGGGGGACAGGAGCTGAAGCTTTCTTT
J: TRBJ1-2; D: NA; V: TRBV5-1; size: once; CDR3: CASSLEGNTNYGYTF; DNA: TGCGCCAGCAGCTTGGAAGGGAATACTAACTATGGCTACACCTTC
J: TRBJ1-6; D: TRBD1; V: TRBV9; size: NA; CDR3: CASSQGAVSSYNSPLHF; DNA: TGTGCCAGCAGCCAGGGGGCGGTAAGCTCCTATAATTCACCCCTCCACTTT
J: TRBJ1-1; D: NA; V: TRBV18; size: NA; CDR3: CSSSGGPGFVMNTEAFF; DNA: TGTTCCAGCTCTGGCGGGCCGGGTTTCGTGATGAACACTGAAGCTTTCTTT
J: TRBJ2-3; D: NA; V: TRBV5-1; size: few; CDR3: CASSLAGLADTQYF; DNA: TGCGCCAGCAGCTTGGCGGGTCTGGCAGATACGCAGTATTTT
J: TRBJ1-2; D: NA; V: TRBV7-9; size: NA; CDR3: CASSFEGVDGYTF; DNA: TGTGCCAGCAGCTTTGAGGGGGTGGATGGCTACACCTTC
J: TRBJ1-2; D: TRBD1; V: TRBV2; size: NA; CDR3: CASDDRANYGYTF; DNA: TGTGCCAGCGATGACAGGGCCAACTATGGCTACACCTTC
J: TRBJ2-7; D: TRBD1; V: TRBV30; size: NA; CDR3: CAWRAGTGFGEQYF; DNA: TGTGCCTGGAGGGCCGGGACAGGGTTCGGCGAGCAGTACTTC
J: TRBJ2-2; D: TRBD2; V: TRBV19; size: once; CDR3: CASQGVAGVPGELFF; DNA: TGTGCCTCCCAGGGGGTAGCGGGAGTCCCCGGGGAGCTGTTTTTT
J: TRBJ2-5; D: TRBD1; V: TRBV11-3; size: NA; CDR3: CASRRDRGRETQYF; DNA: TGTGCCAGCAGAAGGGACAGGGGGCGGGAGACCCAGTACTTC
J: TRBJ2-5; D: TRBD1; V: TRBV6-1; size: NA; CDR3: CASAPRDRGETQYF; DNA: TGTGCCAGCGCCCCCCGGGACAGGGGGGAGACCCAGTACTTC
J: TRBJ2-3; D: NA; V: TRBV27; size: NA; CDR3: CASSSQILAPSTDTQYF; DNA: TGTGCCAGCAGTTCCCAAATACTGGCCCCTAGCACAGATACGCAGTATTTT
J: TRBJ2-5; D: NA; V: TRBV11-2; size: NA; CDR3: CASSPNTLQETQYF; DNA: TGTGCCAGCAGCCCAAACACCCTCCAAGAGACCCAGTACTTC
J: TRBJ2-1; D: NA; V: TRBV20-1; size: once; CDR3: CSARAGTLFF; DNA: TGCAGTGCTAGAGCCGGCACCCTGTTCTTC
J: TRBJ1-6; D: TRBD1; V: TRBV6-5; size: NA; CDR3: CASSSGTGGLSLHF; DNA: TGTGCCAGCAGTTCCGGGACAGGGGGTTTGTCCCTCCACTTT
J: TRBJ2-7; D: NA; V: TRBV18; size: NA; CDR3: CASSPRFGNIYEQYF; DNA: TGTGCCAGCTCACCTCGATTCGGGAATATCTACGAGCAGTACTTC
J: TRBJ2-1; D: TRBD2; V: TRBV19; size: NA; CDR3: CASTPQGLAGVNEQFF; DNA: TGTGCCAGTACCCCCCAGGGTCTAGCGGGAGTGAATGAGCAGTTCTTC
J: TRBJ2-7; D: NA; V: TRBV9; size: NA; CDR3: CASSRSGDSYEQYF; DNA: TGTGCCAGCAGCCGTTCGGGGGATTCCTACGAGCAGTACTTC
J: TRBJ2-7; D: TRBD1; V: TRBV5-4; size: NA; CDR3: CASSPGQGWFDEQYF; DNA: TGTGCCAGCAGCCCGGGACAGGGTTGGTTCGACGAGCAGTACTTC
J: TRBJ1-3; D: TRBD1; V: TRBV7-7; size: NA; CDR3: CASSPTQGVGNTIYF; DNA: TGTGCTAGCAGCCCCACCCAGGGGGTTGGAAACACCATATATTTT
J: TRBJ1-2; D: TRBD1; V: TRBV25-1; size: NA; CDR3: CASSESGRGYGYTF; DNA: TGTGCCAGCAGTGAATCGGGCAGGGGGTATGGCTACACCTTC
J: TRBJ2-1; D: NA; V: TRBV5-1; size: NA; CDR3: CASSPRPQFREQFF; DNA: TGCGCCAGCAGCCCCCGACCCCAGTTTCGGGAGCAGTTCTTC
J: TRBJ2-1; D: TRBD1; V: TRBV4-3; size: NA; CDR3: CASSQGTGGLYNEQFF; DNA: TGCGCCAGCAGCCAAGGGACAGGGGGCTTGTACAATGAGCAGTTCTTC
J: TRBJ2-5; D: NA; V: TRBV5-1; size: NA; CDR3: CASANAPRNQETQYF; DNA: TGCGCCAGCGCGAACGCACCGCGGAACCAAGAGACCCAGTACTTC
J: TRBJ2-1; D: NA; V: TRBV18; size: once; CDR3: CASSNRGDNEQFF; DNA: TGTGCCAGCTCGAACCGGGGAGACAATGAGCAGTTCTTC
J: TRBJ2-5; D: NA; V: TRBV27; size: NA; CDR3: CASSPAGGGPLGTQYF; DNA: TGTGCCAGCAGTCCAGCAGGGGGAGGGCCGCTCGGGACCCAGTACTTC